This T cell receptor beta chain was found in a study of beta chain features in type 1 diabetes. The sequenced template was cDNA made from the entire isolated RNA. Clones were read by immunoSEQ multiplex PCR, and TCRdb kept only the in-frame ones, dropping some. The sample shows 150,000 to 170,000 clones, around 8.5% of them seen only once. Sequenced: central memory CD4+ T cells from blood. This TCR came from a man between 18 and 35 years old in good health.

CDR3 in DNA: TGTGCCAGCAGTCCTGGACTAGCGGAAGATACGCAGTATTTT. Protein: CASSPGLAEDTQYF. The chain combines TRBV7-3 with TRBJ2-3; 10 bases line up with TRBD2. V gave up 6 bases and J gave up 5 bases; unmatched junction bases: 5. This CDR3 contains 14 residues. Germline V gene lookup returns CDR1 SGHTA and CDR2 FQGTGA.